One and the same sample provided the 9 T cell receptor beta chains below, sequenced in a study of identical twins. In TCRdb, the 5' RACE reads were re-called with MiXCR into one record per CDR3 protein. The table has hundreds of thousands of distinct CDR3 sequences, 21% seen once; the top ten hold about 4.3%. This sample was also put to use in a study of T cells expressing NK-cell markers.

Specimen: PBMCs. The receptor set was obtained from a woman under 30 in good health.

V gene TRBV5-1 combines with J gene TRBJ2-5; 8 bases fit TRBD1. CDR1 is SGHRS and CDR2 is YFSETQ in the germline V gene. Losses at the gene ends were 0 bases for V and 4 bases for J; bases not matched to a gene: 8. The CDR3 runs to 16 residues. The CDR3 nucleotides read TGCGCCAGCAGCTTGGCCTCTCAGGGGGCTAGAGAGACCCAGTACTTC. Its protein is CASSLASQGARETQYF.

Points on this clonotype: The junction shows a germline mismatch at one end, possibly a read error. The CDR3 sequence: CCASGSLAATYEQYF. The CDR3 nucleotides are TGCTGTGCTAGTGGATCCCTAGCGGCTACGTACGAGCAGTACTTC. V gene TRBV20-1 combines with J gene TRBJ2-7; 7 nucleotides line up with TRBD2. CDR1 is DFQATT and CDR2 is SNEGSKA in the germline V gene (reference sequence). The CDR3 has 15 amino acids.

The chain carries TRBV7-8 and TRBJ1-2; D may be TRBD1 (5 bases). The CDR3 loop spans 14 amino acids. The V end lost 2 bases, the J end lost 3 bases, and 10 bases lay between the germline ends. Germline V lookup: CDR1 SGHVS, CDR2 FQNEAQ. The DNA for the CDR3 is TGTGCCAGCAGCTTAAAGGGGTCGTACTATGGCTACACCTTC. Its protein product is CASSLKGSYYGYTF.

The chain carries TRBV7-3 and TRBJ2-3, with no clear D. The germline V gene encodes CDR1 SGHTA and CDR2 FQGTGA. This CDR3 is 14 amino acids long. V was cut by 4 bases and J by 2 bases, with 10 bases left in between. The CDR3 is CASSSSAPTDTQYF. The CDR3 bases are TGTGCCAGCAGCTCCTCGGCTCCCACAGATACGCAGTATTTT. The whole variable domain, remainder taken from reference TRBV7-3 and TRBJ2-3, is GAGVSQTPSNKVTEKGKYVELRCDPISGHTALYWYRQSLGQGPEFLIYFQGTGAADDSGLPNDRFFAVRPEGSVSTLKIQRTERGDSAVYLCASSSSAPTDTQYFGPGTRLTVL.

This clonotype has only a few counts. This chain connects TRBV12-3 or TRBV12-4 to TRBJ1-1; D unclear. The ends were cut back, 1 base at V and 10 bases at J, with 10 bases in the middle. This CDR3 has 12 residues. CDR3 coding DNA: TGTGCCAGCAGTTTAGATTTTGGGCGAGCTTTCTTT. Translation: CASSLDFGRAFF.

The rearrangement joins TRBV20-1 to TRBJ2-7; D is tentatively TRBD1 or TRBD2 (5 bases each). Germline loops: CDR1 DFQATT, CDR2 SNEGSKA (reference sequence). V was trimmed by 5 bases and J by 5 bases, leaving 13 bases between them. This CDR3 region has 12 residues. CDR3 coding DNA: TGCAGTGCTCGGGACGCTTTGGACGAGCAGTACTTC. Amino acids: CSARDALDEQYF.

The genes are TRBV13 and TRBJ1-1; a possible D gene is TRBD1 (6 bases). Trimming removed 5 bases at V and 7 bases at J, with 14 bases between. Germline V gene lookup returns CDR1 PRHDT and CDR2 FYEKMQ (reference sequence). CDR3 length: 13 residues. This chain's CDR3 is CASSARTAIEAFF. In DNA form, the CDR3 reads TGTGCCAGCAGCGCTAGGACAGCTATTGAAGCTTTCTTT.

The rearrangement uses TRBV20-1 and TRBJ1-1, with D perhaps TRBD1 (5 bases). CDR1 is DFQATT and CDR2 is SNEGSKA in the germline V gene (reference sequence). The CDR3 runs 15 residues. Trimming took 0 bases from V and 2 from J, leaving 13 bases between them. The CDR3: CSAREGVGPNTEAFF. CDR3 sequence (DNA): TGCAGTGCTAGAGAAGGGGTGGGACCCAACACTGAAGCTTTCTTT.

V usage is TRBV15 and J usage is TRBJ2-5, with D uncertain. Per germline, CDR1 LNHNV and CDR2 YYDKDF (reference sequence). The CDR3 totals 11 residues. Trimming pared 0 bases from V and 7 bases from J, leaving 3 bases between. The CDR3 nucleotides are TGTGCCACCAGCAGAGAAGTGACCCAGTACTTC. This encodes CATSREVTQYF.